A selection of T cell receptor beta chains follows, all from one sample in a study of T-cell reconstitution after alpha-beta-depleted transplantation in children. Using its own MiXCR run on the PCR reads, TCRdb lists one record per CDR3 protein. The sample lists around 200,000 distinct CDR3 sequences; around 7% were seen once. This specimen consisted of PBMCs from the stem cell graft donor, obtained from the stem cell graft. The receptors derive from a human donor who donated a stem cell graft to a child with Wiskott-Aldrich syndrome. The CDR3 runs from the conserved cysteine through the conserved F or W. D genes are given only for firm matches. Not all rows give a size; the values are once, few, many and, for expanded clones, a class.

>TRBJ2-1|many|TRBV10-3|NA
CAISEPTVGLGNEQFF
TGTGCCATCAGTGAGCCGACCGTCGGGCTGGGGAATGAGCAGTTCTTC
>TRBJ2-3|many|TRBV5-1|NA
CASSPGTPTDTQYF
TGCGCCAGCAGCCCCGGGACCCCAACAGATACGCAGTATTTT
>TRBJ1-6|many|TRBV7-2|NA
CASSPRTADFSPLHF
TGTGCCAGCAGCCCCAGGACAGCCGACTTCTCACCCCTCCACTTT
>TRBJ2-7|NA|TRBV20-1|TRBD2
CSARKGLAGSSYEQYF
TGCAGTGCTAGAAAGGGACTAGCGGGGAGCTCCTACGAGCAGTACTTC
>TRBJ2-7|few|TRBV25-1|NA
CASSDSGRSYEQYF
TGTGCCAGCAGTGATTCCGGGAGATCCTACGAGCAGTACTTC
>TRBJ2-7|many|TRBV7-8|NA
CASSLVGRDYEQYF
TGTGCCAGCAGCTTAGTCGGTAGAGACTACGAGCAGTACTTC
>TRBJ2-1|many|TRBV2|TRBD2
CASSDVGLAGGYEQFF
TGTGCCAGCAGTGACGTAGGACTAGCGGGAGGCTATGAGCAGTTCTTC
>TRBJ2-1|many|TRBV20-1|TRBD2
CSARDAKRGESYNEQFF
TGCAGTGCTAGGGATGCTAAGCGGGGGGAGTCCTACAATGAGCAGTTCTTC
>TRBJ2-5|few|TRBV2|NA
CASSYTEETQYF
TGTGCCAGCAGTTACACAGAAGAGACCCAGTACTTC
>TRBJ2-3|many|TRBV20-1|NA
CSASSATHNTDTQYF
TGCAGTGCTAGTTCGGCCACTCATAACACAGATACGCAGTATTTT
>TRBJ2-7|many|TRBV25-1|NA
CASSENMGGPEQYF
TGTGCCAGCAGTGAAAATATGGGTGGGCCCGAGCAGTACTTC
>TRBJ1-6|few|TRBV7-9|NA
CASSREAFGSPLHF
TGTGCCAGCAGCAGAGAGGCATTCGGTTCACCCCTCCACTTT
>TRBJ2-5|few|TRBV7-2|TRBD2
CASSPWEGTETQYF
TGTGCCAGCAGCCCTTGGGAGGGCACGGAGACCCAGTACTTC
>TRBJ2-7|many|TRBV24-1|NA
CATSTTDRFDEQYF
TGTGCCACCAGTACGACCGACAGGTTTGACGAGCAGTACTTC
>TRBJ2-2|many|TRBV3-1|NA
CASSRTPGAGELFF
TGTGCCAGCAGCCGCACCCCCGGGGCCGGGGAGCTGTTTTTT
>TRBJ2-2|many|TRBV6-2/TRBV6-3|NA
CASSYTDTGELFF
TGTGCCAGCAGTTACACGGACACCGGGGAGCTGTTTTTT
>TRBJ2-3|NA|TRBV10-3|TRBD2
CAISESSLAGGFTDTQYF
TGTGCCATCAGTGAGTCCTCCCTAGCGGGGGGATTCACAGATACGCAGTATTTT
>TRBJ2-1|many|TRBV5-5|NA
CASSLAPRRDNEQFF
TGTGCCAGCAGCTTGGCCCCGAGGAGGGACAATGAGCAGTTCTTC
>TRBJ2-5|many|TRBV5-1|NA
CASSLVRQETQYF
TGCGCCAGCAGCTTGGTCAGACAAGAGACCCAGTACTTC
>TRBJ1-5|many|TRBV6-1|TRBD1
CASRKATGNGPQHF
TGTGCCAGCAGGAAGGCGACAGGGAACGGGCCCCAGCATTTT
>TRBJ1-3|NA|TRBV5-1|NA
CASSLAGKDTIYF
TGCGCCAGCAGCTTGGCTGGGAAGGACACCATATATTTT
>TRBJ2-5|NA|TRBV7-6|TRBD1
CARSSAGQGQETQYF
TGTGCCAGGAGCTCCGCTGGACAGGGCCAAGAGACCCAGTACTTC
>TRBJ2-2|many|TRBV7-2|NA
CASSGQPNTGELFF
TGTGCCAGCAGTGGACAGCCGAACACCGGGGAGCTGTTTTTT
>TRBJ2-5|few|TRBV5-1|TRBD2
CASSLAGTWNGETQYF
TGCGCCAGCTCCCTAGCGGGAACATGGAACGGAGAGACCCAGTACTTC
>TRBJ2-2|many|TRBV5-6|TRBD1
CASSAPGTGAIGELFF
TGTGCCAGCAGCGCACCTGGGACAGGGGCAATCGGGGAGCTGTTTTTT
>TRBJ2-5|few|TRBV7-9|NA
CASSSRRQFGETQYF
TGTGCCAGCAGCTCCCGGAGGCAATTCGGGGAGACCCAGTACTTC
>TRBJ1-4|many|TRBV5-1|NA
CASSLGIQGPGEKLFF
TGCGCCAGCAGCTTGGGGATACAGGGTCCCGGCGAAAAACTGTTTTTT
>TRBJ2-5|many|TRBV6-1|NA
CASSPAGAGETQYF
TGTGCCAGCAGCCCTGCCGGGGCAGGGGAGACCCAGTACTTC
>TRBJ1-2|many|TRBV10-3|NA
CATRESSNGYTF
TGTGCCACCAGAGAAAGTTCCAATGGCTACACCTTC
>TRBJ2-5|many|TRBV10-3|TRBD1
CAISESDRGGETQYF
TGTGCCATCAGTGAGTCGGACAGGGGAGGAGAGACCCAGTACTTC
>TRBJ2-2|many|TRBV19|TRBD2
CASSIAPGLAGRATGELFF
TGTGCCAGTAGTATAGCCCCGGGACTAGCGGGAAGGGCCACCGGGGAGCTGTTTTTT
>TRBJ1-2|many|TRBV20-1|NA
CSAREWATAYGYTF
TGCAGTGCTAGAGAATGGGCGACAGCCTATGGCTACACCTTC
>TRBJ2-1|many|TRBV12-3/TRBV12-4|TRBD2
CASSRTSGSWDEQFF
TGTGCCAGCAGTCGGACTAGCGGGAGTTGGGATGAGCAGTTCTTC
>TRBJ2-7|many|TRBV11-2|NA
CASSPGRGSTEQYF
TGTGCCAGCAGCCCAGGGCGGGGATCCACCGAGCAGTACTTC
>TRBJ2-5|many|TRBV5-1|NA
CASSYRASKETQYF
TGCGCCAGCAGCTACCGGGCCTCAAAAGAGACCCAGTACTTC
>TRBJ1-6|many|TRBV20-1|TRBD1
CSATLGQGISPLHF
TGCAGTGCTACCCTTGGACAGGGTATTTCACCCCTCCACTTT
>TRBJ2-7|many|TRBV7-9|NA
CASSAAREQYF
TGTGCCAGCAGCGCAGCACGCGAGCAGTACTTC
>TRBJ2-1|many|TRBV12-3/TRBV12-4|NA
CASSLASSTNEQFF
TGTGCCAGCAGTTTAGCCTCTTCCACAAATGAGCAGTTCTTC
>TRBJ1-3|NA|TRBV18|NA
CASSPGRQSPGNTIYF
TGTGCCAGCTCACCAGGCCGACAGTCACCTGGAAACACCATATATTTT
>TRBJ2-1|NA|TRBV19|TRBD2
CASSIVPSGSAGNEQFF
TGTGCCAGTAGTATAGTCCCTAGCGGGAGCGCGGGAAATGAGCAGTTCTTC
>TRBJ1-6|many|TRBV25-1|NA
CASSERGRGDSPLHF
TGTGCCAGCAGTGAGCGAGGCAGGGGAGATTCACCCCTCCACTTT
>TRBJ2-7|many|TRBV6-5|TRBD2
CASSTLGGGSYEQYF
TGTGCCAGCAGTACCCTGGGCGGGGGCTCCTACGAGCAGTACTTC
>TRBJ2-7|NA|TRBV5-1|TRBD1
CASGTGTGFYEQYF
TGCGCCAGCGGGACAGGAACAGGGTTCTACGAGCAGTACTTC
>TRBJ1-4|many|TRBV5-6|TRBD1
CASSQTGTGEVKLFF
TGTGCCAGCAGCCAAACCGGGACAGGGGAGGTAAAACTGTTTTTT
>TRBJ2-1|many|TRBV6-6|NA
CASTLQGYNEQFF
TGTGCCAGCACCCTTCAGGGCTACAATGAGCAGTTCTTC
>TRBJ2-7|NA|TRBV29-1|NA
CSVAKGSEQYF
TGCAGCGTTGCGAAGGGGAGCGAGCAGTACTTC
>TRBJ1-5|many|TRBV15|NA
CATSRVGPGNQPQHF
TGTGCCACCAGCAGAGTGGGTCCAGGGAATCAGCCCCAGCATTTT
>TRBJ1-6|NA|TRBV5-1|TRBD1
CASSLGTGANSPLHF
TGCGCCAGCAGCTTGGGGACAGGGGCTAATTCACCCCTCCACTTT
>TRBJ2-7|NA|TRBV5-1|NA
CASSLATDYSYEQYF
TGCGCCAGCAGCTTGGCAACAGATTACTCCTACGAGCAGTACTTC
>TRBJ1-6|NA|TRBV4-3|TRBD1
CASSLQGNSPLHF
TGCGCCAGCAGCCTACAGGGGAATTCACCCCTCCACTTT
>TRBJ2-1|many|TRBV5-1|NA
CASSTGRTNEQFF
TGCGCCAGCAGCACGGGACGGACTAATGAGCAGTTCTTC
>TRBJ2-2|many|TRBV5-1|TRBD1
CASGPGQGFITGELFF
TGCGCCAGCGGACCGGGACAGGGTTTTATTACCGGGGAGCTGTTTTTT
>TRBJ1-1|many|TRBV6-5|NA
CASSYSKRARNTEAFF
TGTGCCAGCAGTTACTCGAAGAGGGCTCGGAACACTGAAGCTTTCTTT
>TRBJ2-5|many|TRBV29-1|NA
CSVGASGQETQYF
TGCAGCGTTGGGGCTTCTGGGCAAGAGACCCAGTACTTC
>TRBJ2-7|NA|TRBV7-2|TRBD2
CASSSGRGGGGEQYF
TGTGCCAGCAGCTCCGGCCGTGGGGGGGGAGGCGAGCAGTACTTC